Sequencing of this T cell receptor (beta chain) was carried out in a study of OX40 agonist ivuxolimab in advanced cancers. Study context: Prior therapy, whether anti-PD-1, anti-PD-L1 or anti-CTLA-4, was allowed, and less than 45% had some. General study results and limits: In the 0.1 to 3.0 mg/kg range, CD4+ and CD8+ blood T cells had expanded clonally by week 6.

This CDR3 spans 14 amino acids. Germline V gives CDR1 PRHDT, CDR2 FYEKMQ (reference sequence). The V end lost 4 bases, the J end lost 6 bases, and 15 bases lay between the germline ends. With regard to this clone: Its antigen is unknown.

Clones were sequenced by immunoSEQ multiplex PCR, and TCRdb holds only the in-frame ones, with some missing. There are about 50,000 clones in the sample; about nine tenths occur only once, and approximately 6.3% lies in the top ten. Peripheral blood came from all dose cohorts at three timepoints. This specimen was CD4+ or CD8+ T cells sorted from blood, taken in a trial of the OX40 agonist ivuxolimab. The rearrangement uses TRBV13 and TRBJ1-1; D unclear. This sequence was found in an adult with an advanced solid tumor such as melanoma, head and neck, liver or kidney cancer. DNA of the CDR3: TGTGCCAGCAGCTCTCAGGTCCCGGTGGCTGAAGCTTTCTTT. Translating gives CASSSQVPVAEAFF.